This T cell receptor (beta chain) was captured by sequencing in a study of early T cells in non-severe SARS-CoV-2 infection (TCRdb year 2021). With respect to the entire study: TCR sequencing used bulk RNA from unsorted whole blood, so alpha and beta chains could not be paired.

Set within a cohort of healthcare workers in London, UK, this nested case-control study involved weekly PCR testing of nasopharyngeal swabs along with blood sampling. Healthcare workers were recruited between 23 and 31 March 2020, during the week of the UK lockdown, and were followed weekly for up to about 16 weeks. The method behind the library was 5' RACE. Sequencing was carried out with a NextSeq 500. The TCR library protocol attached unique molecular identifiers to individual cDNA molecules to correct for sequencing error and PCR bias. Both TCR alpha and beta chains were sequenced, and tight co-correlation was observed between alpha and beta sequence abundances in each sample. The authors processed their data as follows. Decombinator V4 was used to annotate TCR sequences for V gene, J gene and CDR3. Expanded TCRs were defined as changing significantly between any two time points under a Poisson model with p below 0.0001. TCR abundances were normalised to the total number of TCRs sequenced in each sample and reported as counts per million. TRAV1-2 paired with TRAJ12, TRAJ20 or TRAJ33 defined MAIT TCRs, while TRAV10 paired with TRAJ18 defined iNKT TCRs. VDJdb, accessed 1 November 2021, was searched for CMV, EBV and SARS-CoV-2 annotated TCRs, with TCRs annotated for multiple antigens excluded. TCRdb reprocessing: public reads trimmed at Q25 with fastp, clones called with MiXCR, in-frame beta chains kept. Every distinct CDR3 protein forms one entry, paired with its most common genes and DNA. Clone size and V and J calls follow TCRdb, not the original study. A total of 45,000 to 70,000 distinct CDR3 sequences appear in this sample, roughly 7.1% of them only once. Of the sample, roughly a tenth is held by the ten largest clones.

This clonotype appeared a few times. This clone's antigen is unknown. One base away there is no much larger clone; base qualities are not given. The paper as a whole reports these results and caveats: Matching against VDJdb was skewed toward anti-spike CD8 responses, likely underestimated virus-specific expansions, and missed private and CD4 specificities.

Its CDR3 holds 17 amino acids, cysteine through phenylalanine. CDR3 DNA is the only sequence kept; it has 51 bases, read in frame from the first base. Trimming takes 1 base off V and 5 bases off J; junction bases not matched to a gene: 12. Via the germline V gene, CDR1 is MDHEN and CDR2 SYDVKM. The sample consisted of whole blood, taken at baseline. Rearrangement joined TRBV28 to TRBJ2-5; 8 central bases correspond to TRBD1. This receptor was obtained from an adult who was a healthcare worker with PCR-confirmed SARS-CoV-2 infection or an uninfected control (not recorded which). The CDR3 protein: CASSLSFGGQGDETQYF. The DNA sequence follows: TGTGCCAGCAGTTTATCATTTGGCGGACAGGGTGACGAGACCCAGTACTTC.